This T cell receptor beta chain was sequenced in a study of vaccination and CD4 T cells after COVID-19. Study-level background: Cells were stimulated with overlapping spike peptide pools from SARS-CoV-2, HCoV-NL63, HCoV-OC43 and HCoV-229E.

Documented treatment: roughly 10-day PBMC culture with coronavirus spike peptide pools or control peptides (ViraFEST assay). Harvesting of the unexposed donor's CD4+ T cells predated the COVID-19 pandemic (2011-2018). Days 3 and 7 saw half the medium replaced with fresh IL-2 medium. Negative selection isolated the CD4+ T cells once the cells had been cultured for nine to ten days. With the Oncomine TCR Beta short-read assay, DNA from cultured CD4+ T cells was sequenced. Genomic DNA extraction was carried out from cultured CD4+ T cells. TCRdb re-called the PCR reads through MiXCR, storing one row per CDR3 protein. The data contain around 7,600 distinct CDR3 sequences, about 50% of them seen just once; the ten biggest clones take up 20% to 30%. This clonotype ranks as large (0.1 to 1%). The antigen remains undetermined. CDR1 DFQATT and CDR2 SNEGSKA come from the germline V gene (reference sequence). Trimming cost V 0 bases and J 0 bases, with 10 bases left between them. This CDR3 has 15 amino acids.

The sequence was collected from a human donor in good health. This chain uses TRBV20-1 with TRBJ2-3; possibly TRBD1 for D (5 bases). Sequenced material: CD4+ T cells from blood, cultured in vitro. The CDR3 reads CSAREGETSTDTQYF. The CDR3 DNA reads as TGCAGTGCTAGAGAAGGGGAAACTAGCACAGATACGCAGTATTTT.